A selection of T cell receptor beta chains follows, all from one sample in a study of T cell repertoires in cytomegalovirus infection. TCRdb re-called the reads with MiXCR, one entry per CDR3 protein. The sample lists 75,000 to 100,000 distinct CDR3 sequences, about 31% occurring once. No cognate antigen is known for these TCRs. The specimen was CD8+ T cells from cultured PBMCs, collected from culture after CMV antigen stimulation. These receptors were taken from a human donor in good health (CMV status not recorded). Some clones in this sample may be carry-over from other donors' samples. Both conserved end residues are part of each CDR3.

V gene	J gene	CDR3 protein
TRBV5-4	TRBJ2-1	CASSFGGADEQFF
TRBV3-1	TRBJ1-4	CASSQGRINEKLFF
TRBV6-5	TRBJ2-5	CASSYEGLQETQYF
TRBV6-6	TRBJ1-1	CASSYKDLTAFF
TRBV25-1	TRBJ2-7	CASSEAARPYEQYF
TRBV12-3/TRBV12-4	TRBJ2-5	CASSFSGSETQYF
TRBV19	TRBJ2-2	CASSIGSRSTGELFF
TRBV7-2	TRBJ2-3	CASSSGLAGGGTDTQYF
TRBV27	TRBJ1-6	CASADRVRSPLHF
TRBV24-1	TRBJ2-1	CATSDSGLDNEQFF
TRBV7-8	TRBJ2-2	CASSLGAGELFF
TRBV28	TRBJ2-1	CASSLPRDISYNEQFF
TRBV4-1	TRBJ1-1	CASSQDVAGTEAFF
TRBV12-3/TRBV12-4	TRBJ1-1	CASRQDVDQGSDDTEAFF
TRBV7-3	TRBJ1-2	CASSLTGTGDGYTF
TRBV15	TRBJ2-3	CATSASRGLAAPDTQYF
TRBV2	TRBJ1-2	CASRGGRDTF
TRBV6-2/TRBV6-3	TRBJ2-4	CASSHSDITAKNIQYF
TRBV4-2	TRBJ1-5	CASSQERTGANQPQHF
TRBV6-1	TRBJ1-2	CASSEEGGAWIANYGYTF
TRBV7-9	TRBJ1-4	CASSPWIDSRREKLFF
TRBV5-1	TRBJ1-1	CASNPTPGTGTDTEAFF
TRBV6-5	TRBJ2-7	CATARAAPYEQYF
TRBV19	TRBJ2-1	CASSPRQGGTYNEQFF
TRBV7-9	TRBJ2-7	CASSSRDRGVAAEQYF
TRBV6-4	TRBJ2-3	CASSGDVTDTQYF
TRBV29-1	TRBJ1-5	CSVARGSNQPQHF
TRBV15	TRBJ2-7	CATSRGVTYEQYF
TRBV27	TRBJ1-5	CASRPPGNQPQHF
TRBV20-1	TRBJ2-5	CSASSGQGILETQYF
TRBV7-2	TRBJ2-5	CASSLRGQGSWETQYF
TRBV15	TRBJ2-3	CATSARGAADTQYF
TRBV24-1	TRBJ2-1	CATSDLGTGEQFF
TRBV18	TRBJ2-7	CASSPQDMNYEQYF
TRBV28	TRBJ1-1	CASSFDEAFF
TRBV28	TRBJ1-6	CASSPHGLAYNSPLHF
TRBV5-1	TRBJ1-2	CASSPDGTVNYGYTF
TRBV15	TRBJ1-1	CATSRDTGINTEAFF
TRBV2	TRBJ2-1	CASSEVTSGGAHEQFF
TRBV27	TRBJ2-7	CASSPWGENEQYF
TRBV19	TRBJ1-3	CASKGQPRGYSGNTIYF
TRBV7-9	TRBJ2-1	CASSFPEAWPYNEQFF
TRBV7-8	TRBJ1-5	CASSHMDRDRNQPQHF
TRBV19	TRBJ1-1	CASSLGVMNTEAFF
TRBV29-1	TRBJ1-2	CSGVVGDGSYGYTF
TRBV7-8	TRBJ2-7	CASSLATPLEGQYF
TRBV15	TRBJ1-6	CATSRDRDRVSPLHF
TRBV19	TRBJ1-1	CASIKGTGPHTEAFF
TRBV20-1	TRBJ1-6	CSANNDKRSYNSPLHF